The rows below give T cell receptor beta chains drawn from one sample of a study of blood T cells in healthy people across ages. TCRdb re-called the 5' RACE reads through MiXCR, storing one row per CDR3 protein. The data contain about 970,000 distinct CDR3 sequences, roughly 51% of them singletons. Sequenced sample: blood. These receptor sequences come from a woman in her sixties in good health. CDR3s include the opening cysteine and the closing phenylalanine or tryptophan. The D gene is left open where the match is weak. Only some rows state a clone size, as once, few, many or a class for expanded clones.

j_call	clone_size	v_call	d_call	cdr3_aa	cdr3_nt
TRBJ2-6	NA	TRBV2	NA	CASSDQLSGANVLTF	TGTGCCAGCAGTGACCAGCTCTCTGGGGCCAACGTCCTGACTTTC
TRBJ2-7	few	TRBV6-5	NA	CASIGLGYEQYF	TGTGCCAGCATCGGCCTCGGTTACGAGCAGTACTTC
TRBJ2-5	NA	TRBV11-2	NA	CASSLEPGVTQYF	TGTGCCAGCAGCTTAGAGCCAGGAGTGACCCAGTACTTC
TRBJ2-5	many	TRBV2	TRBD1	CASSVIGGTGGATQYF	TGTGCCAGCAGTGTGATAGGCGGGACAGGGGGCGCGACCCAGTACTTC
TRBJ2-7	NA	TRBV25-1	NA	CASSEFETGLYEQYF	TGTGCCAGCAGTGAATTCGAGACGGGGCTCTACGAGCAGTACTTC
TRBJ2-5	many	TRBV4-3	NA	CASSQDLGVETQYF	TGCGCCAGCAGCCAAGATTTGGGGGTGGAGACCCAGTACTTC
TRBJ2-1	NA	TRBV28	NA	CASSLVSGRGISNEQFF	TGTGCCAGCAGTTTGGTTAGCGGCCGGGGGATAAGCAATGAGCAGTTCTTC
TRBJ2-2	NA	TRBV7-8	NA	CASTRGPGNTGELFF	TGTGCCAGCACCAGGGGCCCGGGGAACACCGGGGAGCTGTTTTTT
TRBJ2-2	once	TRBV6-1	NA	CASRSGTTSGELFF	TGTGCCAGCAGGAGCGGGACAACTAGCGGGGAGCTGTTTTTT
TRBJ2-5	NA	TRBV6-2/TRBV6-3	TRBD1	CASSSPGTAKETQYF	TGTGCCAGCAGTTCACCCGGGACAGCAAAAGAGACCCAGTACTTC
TRBJ2-3	NA	TRBV4-3	NA	CASSQLLGLAPGADTQYF	TGCGCCAGCAGCCAACTCCTTGGGCTAGCCCCTGGAGCAGATACGCAGTATTTT
TRBJ2-5	NA	TRBV7-2	TRBD2	CASSPGTSGGQETQYF	TGTGCCAGCAGCCCTGGGACTAGCGGGGGGCAAGAGACCCAGTACTTC
TRBJ2-5	NA	TRBV28	TRBD2	CASSPLLAGALVTQYF	TGTGCCAGCAGCCCCCTCCTAGCGGGAGCTTTAGTGACCCAGTACTTC
TRBJ2-3	NA	TRBV20-1	TRBD1	CSARPGQDTDTQYF	TGCAGTGCTAGGCCGGGACAGGACACAGATACGCAGTATTTT
TRBJ2-1	NA	TRBV28	NA	CASSRSGSNNEQFF	TGTGCCAGCAGTCGATCGGGCAGCAACAATGAGCAGTTCTTC
TRBJ2-4	NA	TRBV12-3/TRBV12-4	TRBD1	CASGQGQGAVKNIQYF	TGTGCCAGCGGGCAAGGACAGGGGGCAGTCAAAAACATTCAGTACTTC
TRBJ1-2	NA	TRBV7-2	TRBD1	CASSLAGGQAYGYTF	TGTGCCAGCAGCCTCGCGGGGGGACAGGCTTATGGCTACACCTTC
TRBJ2-5	NA	TRBV7-2	NA	CASSPDHYRPYF	TGTGCCAGCAGCCCCGACCATTACCGGCCGTACTTC
TRBJ2-1	few	TRBV29-1	NA	CSAQGGSSYNEQFF	TGCAGCGCTCAAGGGGGTAGCTCCTACAATGAGCAGTTCTTC
TRBJ1-2	NA	TRBV20-1	NA	CSAVRGNYGYTF	TGCAGTGCTGTCAGGGGCAACTATGGCTACACCTTC
TRBJ2-3	few	TRBV7-2	TRBD2	CASSYPGLAGANTQYF	TGTGCCAGCAGCTACCCGGGACTAGCGGGAGCAAATACGCAGTATTTT
TRBJ2-7	few	TRBV6-6	NA	CASSRAQAEQYF	TGTGCCAGCAGTAGGGCCCAGGCCGAGCAGTACTTC
TRBJ2-3	NA	TRBV3-1	NA	CASSRRDQHTQYF	TGTGCCAGCAGCCGACGGGACCAACATACGCAGTATTTT
TRBJ2-7	few	TRBV6-6	TRBD1	CASSYAPRGQGEQYF	TGTGCCAGCAGTTACGCACCCAGGGGACAGGGCGAGCAGTACTTC
TRBJ2-1	NA	TRBV4-2	TRBD2	CASSLLIGLAGTHNEQFF	TGTGCCAGCAGCCTACTGATAGGACTAGCGGGAACGCACAATGAGCAGTTCTTC
TRBJ2-7	NA	TRBV3-1	TRBD2	CASSNRLAGGYYNEQYF	TGTGCCAGCAGTAACCGACTAGCGGGAGGATACTACAATGAGCAGTACTTC
TRBJ2-1	once	TRBV14	TRBD2	CASSNQGGNEQFF	TGTGCCAGCAGCAATCAGGGAGGGAATGAGCAGTTCTTC
TRBJ2-3	few	TRBV7-9	NA	CASSPRADTDTQYF	TGTGCCAGCAGCCCCAGGGCAGACACAGATACGCAGTATTTT
TRBJ1-1	NA	TRBV12-3/TRBV12-4	NA	CASSPGVLEAFF	TGTGCCAGCAGCCCGGGTGTACTAGAAGCTTTCTTT
TRBJ2-7	NA	TRBV18	NA	CASSPEGAPTYEQYF	TGTGCCAGCTCACCGGAAGGGGCCCCTACCTACGAGCAGTACTTC
TRBJ2-1	few	TRBV9	NA	CASQPYKGGEQFF	TGTGCCAGCCAACCGTATAAGGGCGGCGAGCAGTTCTTC
TRBJ2-7	NA	TRBV28	TRBD1	CASHRFAGTGAKYEQYF	TGTGCCAGCCATCGGTTTGCCGGGACAGGGGCGAAATACGAGCAGTACTTC
TRBJ2-1	few	TRBV28	TRBD1	CASSLTGGLGDEQFF	TGTGCCAGCAGTTTAACAGGGGGCCTGGGCGATGAGCAGTTCTTC
TRBJ1-2	NA	TRBV30	NA	CAWWGVTGDGYTF	TGTGCCTGGTGGGGAGTCACCGGGGATGGCTACACCTTC
TRBJ2-6	NA	TRBV27	NA	CASSLPGSSSSGANVLTF	TGTGCCAGCAGTTTACCAGGGTCTTCTTCCTCTGGGGCCAACGTCCTGACTTTC
TRBJ2-1	few	TRBV20-1	NA	CSASRDSNEQFF	TGCAGTGCTAGCCGGGATTCCAATGAGCAGTTCTTC
TRBJ2-7	NA	TRBV6-1	TRBD2	CPSSPSQGPGLAELYEQYF	TGTCCCAGCAGTCCCTCCCAGGGACCGGGACTAGCGGAACTCTACGAGCAGTACTTC
TRBJ2-3	once	TRBV28	NA	CASSRSYTDTQYF	TGTGCCAGCAGTCGCTCCTACACAGATACGCAGTATTTT
TRBJ2-5	few	TRBV6-2/TRBV6-3	TRBD2	CASDSPLAGFGETQYF	TGTGCCAGCGATAGTCCTCTAGCGGGATTCGGAGAGACCCAGTACTTC
TRBJ2-3	NA	TRBV24-1	TRBD2	CATSEQSGSKTDTQYF	TGTGCCACCAGTGAACAGAGCGGGAGTAAAACAGATACGCAGTATTTT
TRBJ2-1	NA	TRBV4-2	NA	CASSQALGGPSYNEQFF	TGTGCCAGCAGCCAAGCCCTCGGAGGGCCCTCCTACAATGAGCAGTTCTTC
TRBJ2-7	NA	TRBV7-2	NA	CASSIGPQGSEQYF	TGTGCCAGCAGCATAGGACCTCAGGGTAGCGAGCAGTACTTC
TRBJ2-5	NA	TRBV7-2	NA	CASSLMRGSGSSGQYF	TGTGCCAGCAGCTTAATGAGGGGATCGGGATCCTCCGGGCAGTACTTC
TRBJ1-2	NA	TRBV3-1	NA	CASSQDHFKEVYSGYTF	TGTGCCAGCAGCCAAGATCACTTCAAAGAGGTTTATTCTGGCTACACCTTC
TRBJ2-5	few	TRBV3-1	TRBD1	CASNHLGQGETQYF	TGTGCCAGCAACCACTTGGGACAGGGAGAGACCCAGTACTTC
TRBJ2-5	few	TRBV12-3/TRBV12-4	TRBD1	CASTAPGQGTETQYF	TGTGCCAGCACCGCCCCGGGACAGGGGACAGAGACCCAGTACTTC
TRBJ2-5	NA	TRBV7-9	TRBD2	CAGSRDLSGRGETQYF	TGTGCCGGCAGCCGTGACCTCAGCGGGAGGGGAGAGACCCAGTACTTC
TRBJ2-3	NA	TRBV7-2	TRBD2	CASSLANPSGRTVDTQYF	TGTGCCAGCAGCTTAGCCAATCCTAGCGGGAGGACGGTAGATACGCAGTATTTT
TRBJ2-7	few	TRBV6-5	TRBD1	CASSRDRAFPAYEQYF	TGTGCCAGCAGTCGGGACAGGGCATTCCCTGCCTACGAGCAGTACTTC
TRBJ1-5	NA	TRBV27	NA	CASSLQGVDQPQHF	TGTGCCAGCAGTTTACAAGGGGTGGATCAGCCCCAGCATTTT
TRBJ1-4	NA	TRBV7-8	NA	CASKNGQGGVKLFF	TGTGCCAGCAAAAACGGGCAGGGTGGCGTAAAACTGTTTTTT
TRBJ2-1	NA	TRBV20-1	TRBD2	CSARAIAGKETQFF	TGCAGTGCTAGGGCGATAGCGGGAAAAGAGACCCAGTTCTTC